What follows are 13 T cell receptor beta chains derived from one specimen sequenced in a study of T-cell reconstitution after alpha-beta-depleted transplantation in children. Molecular barcoding with unique molecular identifiers was used for the TCRbeta library. One entry per CDR3 protein, called by TCRdb with MiXCR from the PCR reads. The sample records around 450,000 distinct CDR3 sequences, about a sixth being singletons. The sequenced sample was PBMCs, mostly from graft donor cells, obtained 360 days after TCRalphabeta/CD19-depleted stem cell transplant. Every receptor here comes from a boy in the first two years of life who had a stem cell transplant for Wiskott-Aldrich syndrome, so the T cells may come from the graft donor.

The chain recombines TRBV5-1 with TRBJ2-7; tentatively, D is TRBD1 (5 bases). Looked up from germline, CDR1 is SGHRS and CDR2 is YFSETQ. The V end was cut by 1 base, the J end by 2 bases, with 13 bases between. This CDR3 contains 15 residues. The CDR3 DNA reads as TGCGCCAGCAGCTTGAGTCCAGGGTTGACCTACGAGCAGTACTTC. Translated, it gives CASSLSPGLTYEQYF.

This clonotype appeared a few times. This sequence joins TRBV24-1 and TRBJ2-7, with 11 bases aligning to TRBD2. Germline CDR1 reads KGHDR; CDR2 reads SFDVKD. CDR3 length equals 16 residues. V shed 3 bases and J 3 bases; nucleotides not matched to a gene: 6. CDR3 in amino acids: CATSDATSGTLYEQYF. The DNA for the CDR3 is TGTGCCACCAGTGATGCGACTAGCGGGACCCTCTACGAGCAGTACTTC.

The V and J genes are TRBV2 and TRBJ1-2; 10 bases are shared with TRBD1. Germline lookup yields CDR1 SNHLY and CDR2 FYNNEI. V was pared by 7 bases and J by 0 bases, with 11 bases of the junction left unmatched. The CDR3 loop spans 17 amino acids. The CDR3 sequence is CASTLPGQGPPNYGYTF. For the CDR3, the DNA is TGTGCCAGCACCCTACCGGGACAGGGGCCCCCTAACTATGGCTACACCTTC.

The chain links TRBV12-3 or TRBV12-4 to TRBJ1-2, with 9 positions matching TRBD1. The CDR3 contains 15 residues. Trimming took 5 bases from V and 8 from J; bases not matched to a gene: 12. In nucleotides, the CDR3 is TGTGCCAGCAGTCTCCCGGGACAGGGAGTTGGCGGCTACACCTTC. This gives the protein CASSLPGQGVGGYTF.

The sample holds many counts of this clonotype. This chain links TRBV7-9 with TRBJ2-7; possible D gene TRBD2, 6 bases. V shed 1 base and J shed 7 bases, with 17 bases lying between them. Germline V lookup: CDR1 SEHNR, CDR2 FQNEAQ (reference sequence). The CDR3 covers 15 residues. The CDR3 DNA follows: TGTGCCAGCAGCTTAGGACTAGGGACTGTTGAAGAGCAGTACTTC. Protein product: CASSLGLGTVEEQYF.

This chain links TRBV7-9 with TRBJ2-7, with D perhaps assigned TRBD1 or TRBD2 (6 bases each). V dropped 3 bases and J dropped 5 bases, with 17 bases sitting between them. CDR3 length equals 15 residues. Germline values: CDR1 SEHNR, CDR2 FQNEAQ (reference sequence). CDR3 coding DNA: TGTGCCAGCAGCTTTCTAGGAGGGCGACAGGACGAGCAGTACTTC. Translated, it gives CASSFLGGRQDEQYF. The full variable domain, its missing parts supplied by reference TRBV7-9 and TRBJ2-7, is DTGVSQNPRHKITKRGQNVTFRCDPISEHNRLYWYRQTLGQGPEFLTYFQNEAQLEKSRLLSDRFSAERPKGSFSTLEIQRTEQGDSAMYLCASSFLGGRQDEQYFGPGTRLTVT.

The J gene is TRBJ2-7, the V gene TRBV27, with 7 bases fitting TRBD1. CDR1 is MNHEY and CDR2 is SMNVEV in the germline V gene (reference sequence). The CDR3 is made up of 12 amino acids. V was pared by 8 bases and J by 6 bases, with 7 bases of the junction left unmatched. CDR3: CASSTPGGEQYF. The CDR3 bases are TGTGCCAGCTCGACACCAGGGGGCGAGCAGTACTTC.

This clonotype was counted between two and nine times. V is TRBV27 and J is TRBJ2-3; 9 bases agree with TRBD2. The J segment lost 3 bases and the V segment lost 5 bases, leaving 18 bases of the junction unmatched. Germline assignment: CDR1 MNHEY and CDR2 SMNVEV (reference sequence). The CDR3 is 19 residues long. The CDR3 protein is CASSVRGRALLRETDTQYF. Here the CDR3 DNA reads TGTGCCAGCAGTGTTCGCGGGAGGGCCCTGTTGAGAGAGACAGATACGCAGTATTTT.

The chain recombines TRBV27 with TRBJ2-5, with 9 bases fitting TRBD1. The CDR3 loop spans 16 amino acids. Germline loops: CDR1 MNHEY, CDR2 SMNVEV (reference sequence). With 5 bases clipped from V and 3 bases from J, the junction kept 10 bases outside the gene matches. The CDR3 protein is CASSPRDRVQKETQYF. In DNA form, the CDR3 reads TGTGCCAGCAGTCCCAGGGACAGGGTACAAAAAGAGACCCAGTACTTC.

In this sample, this clonotype turned up a few times. This chain uses TRBV5-1 with TRBJ1-1; the D gene is possibly TRBD1 (6 bases). V was pared by 0 bases and J by 8 bases, with 14 bases between. Germline V lookup: CDR1 SGHRS, CDR2 YFSETQ. The length of the CDR3 is 14 residues. The CDR3 protein is CASSLGAGDKEAFF. As DNA, the CDR3 is TGCGCCAGCAGCTTGGGGGCAGGGGACAAAGAAGCTTTCTTT.

The gene calls are TRBV7-6 and TRBJ2-5; D is unresolved. From germline, CDR1 is SGHVS and CDR2 FNYEAQ. There are 11 residues in the CDR3. The ends were cut back, 5 bases at V and 3 bases at J, with 4 bases in the middle. Here the CDR3 reads CASSVKETQYF. CDR3 coding DNA: TGTGCCAGCAGCGTGAAAGAGACCCAGTACTTC.

V usage is TRBV12-3 or TRBV12-4 and J usage is TRBJ1-1, with 7 bases that match TRBD1. Trimming cost V 5 bases and J 5 bases; bases outside gene matches: 8. This CDR3 contains 14 residues. CDR3 protein: CASSPKTGTTEAFF. The CDR3 bases are TGTGCCAGCAGTCCCAAGACAGGGACGACTGAAGCTTTCTTT.

The chain links TRBV25-1 to TRBJ2-7; 10 bases are a match to TRBD1. V shed 2 bases and J 3 bases; nucleotides not matched to a gene: 4. Germline values: CDR1 MGHDK, CDR2 SYGVNS. The CDR3 totals 15 residues. The CDR3 bases are TGTGCCAGCAGTGAACCGGGACAGGGGCACTACGAGCAGTACTTC. Protein: CASSEPGQGHYEQYF.